Here is one T cell receptor beta chain with its context. Patients from Seattle were sampled longitudinally, starting during active infection. V dropped 6 bases and J dropped 2 bases, with 14 bases sitting between them. This CDR3 spans 14 amino acids. Germline V gene lookup returns CDR1 KGHSH and CDR2 LQKENI. The data were taken from a study of blood T cell repertoires in COVID-19. Study-wide background: T cells, B-cell-depleted T cells, or PBMCs provided the cDNA or gDNA that served as material.

Original methodology: Counts of nucleated cells, estimated from reference gene primer amplification, were obtained. Profiling relied on immunoSEQ multiplex PCR, and the TCRdb table lists in-frame clones only, not all of them. V, J and clone size are those of that table, while D and trimming were read from the DNA. This sample has about 260,000 clones, with around 90% found just once. The receptor was derived from a woman in her 70s with COVID-19, enrolled during active disease. The sequenced sample was peripheral blood. The chain combines TRBV18 with TRBJ2-7; the D gene is possibly TRBD1 (5 bases). CDR3 coding DNA: TGTGCCAGCTCCCCCTTACAGGAGACCTACGAGCAGTACTTC. Protein sequence: CASSPLQETYEQYF.